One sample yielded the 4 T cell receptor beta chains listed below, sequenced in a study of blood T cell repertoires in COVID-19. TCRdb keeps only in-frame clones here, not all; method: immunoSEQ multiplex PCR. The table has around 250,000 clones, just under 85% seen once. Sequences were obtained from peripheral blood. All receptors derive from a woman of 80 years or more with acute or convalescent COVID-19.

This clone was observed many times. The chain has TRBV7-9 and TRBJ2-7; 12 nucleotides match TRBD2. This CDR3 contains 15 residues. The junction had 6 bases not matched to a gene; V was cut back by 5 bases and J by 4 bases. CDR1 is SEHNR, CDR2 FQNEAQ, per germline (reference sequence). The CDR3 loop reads CASSPRLAGVYEQYF. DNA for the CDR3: TGTGCCAGCAGCCCACGACTAGCGGGGGTGTACGAGCAGTACTTC.

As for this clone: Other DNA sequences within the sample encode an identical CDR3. CDR3 sequence (DNA): TGTGCCAGCAGTTTGGAGGAGACCCAGTACTTC. Protein: CASSLEETQYF. V and J are TRBV28 and TRBJ2-5; D unclear. Trimming stripped 3 bases from V and 5 bases from J, with 4 bases between. Germline assignment: CDR1 MDHEN and CDR2 SYDVKM. CDR3 size: 11 residues.

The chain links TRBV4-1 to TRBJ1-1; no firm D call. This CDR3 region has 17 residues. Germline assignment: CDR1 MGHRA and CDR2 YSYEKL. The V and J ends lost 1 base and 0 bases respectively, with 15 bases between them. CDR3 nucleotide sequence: TGCGCCAGCAGCCAAGTGAGGCAGATTCGATTGAACACTGAAGCTTTCTTT. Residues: CASSQVRQIRLNTEAFF.

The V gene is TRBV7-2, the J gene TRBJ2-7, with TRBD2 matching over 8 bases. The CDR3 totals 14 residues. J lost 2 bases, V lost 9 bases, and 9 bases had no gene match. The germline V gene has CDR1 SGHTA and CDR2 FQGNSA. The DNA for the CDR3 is TGTGCCAGTTTAGCGGGAATATATCCCTACGAGCAGTACTTC. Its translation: CASLAGIYPYEQYF.